Described below is a single T cell receptor beta chain sequence and its context. What it binds is unknown. V shed 3 bases, J shed 4 bases, and the junction held 9 bases outside the gene matches. Germline CDR1 LNHDA, CDR2 SQIVND (reference sequence). The CDR3 consists of 15 residues. This record comes from a study of T cell responses to AZD1222 COVID-19 vaccine. Study-wide points: Across the whole spike, CD4 TCRs peaked at regions 160-218 and 743-854. Most donors were white British and more were female, and clonal diversity was possibly underestimated. It was only a handful of AZD1222 recipients who were seropositive at baseline.

Only in-frame clones appear in the TCRdb table, and some are missing; sequencing was by immunoSEQ multiplex PCR. The sample consists of about 130,000 clones, about 90% of them appearing once. The sequencing used peripheral blood, collected on day 0 of AZD1222 vaccination. This receptor was taken from an adult in good health. The J gene is TRBJ2-7, the V gene TRBV19; TRBD2 aligns across 7 bases. The CDR3: CASSMAGTNTYEQYF. The DNA for the CDR3 is TGTGCCAGTAGTATGGCCGGGACTAACACTTACGAGCAGTACTTC.